Only a few counts were recorded for the clone carrying this T cell receptor (beta chain). These data come from a study of technical replicates of blood from a handful of donors. Produced via immunoSEQ multiplex PCR; TCRdb's table is partial and in-frame only. The sample contains some 68,000 clones, roughly 92% of which appear only once. The sequenced sample consisted of T cells isolated from PBMCs. This receptor was obtained from a human donor in good health.

The CDR3 nucleotides read TGTGCCAGCAGCCAAGAAGGCTGGACTAGCGGGCCCTACAATGAGCAGTTCTTC. Translation gives CASSQEGWTSGPYNEQFF. The rearrangement joins TRBV14 to TRBJ2-1, with 11 bases matching TRBD2. This CDR3 has 18 residues. From germline, CDR1 is SGHDN and CDR2 FVKESK. The V and J ends lost 0 bases and 2 bases, in that order; junction bases with no gene match: 6.